These T cell receptor beta chains were read from a single sample in a study of blood T cell repertoires in COVID-19. TCRdb keeps only in-frame clones here, not all; method: immunoSEQ multiplex PCR. The repertoire holds 350,000 to 450,000 clones, with 90% to 95% as singletons. The sequenced material came from PBMCs or T cells enriched from blood (not recorded which). These receptor sequences come from a woman aged 40-49 years who had been exposed to COVID-19. Each CDR3 is given with its conserved first and last residue. D genes are given only for firm matches. Only part of the rows carry a size: once, few, many, or a class if the clone is expanded.

TRBV9	TRBJ2-1	NA	NA	TGTGCCAGCAGCGTAGATCGGGATGAGCAGTTCTTC	CASSVDRDEQFF
TRBV6-2/TRBV6-3	TRBJ1-2	TRBD1	NA	TGTGCCAGCAGTTACCTGGACAGGGGGCCTGGATTTAAGGGCTACACCTTC	CASSYLDRGPGFKGYTF
TRBV6-2/TRBV6-3	TRBJ2-6	NA	once	TGTGCCAGCAGTTACGATCAGGCTGGGGCCAACGTCCTGACTTTC	CASSYDQAGANVLTF
TRBV19	TRBJ2-7	NA	NA	TGTGCCAGCCAGAGGACATCGTCTTACGAGCAGTACTTC	CASQRTSSYEQYF
TRBV19	TRBJ2-3	TRBD2	NA	TGTGCCAGTAGTCGGGCTAGCGGGGGGGCCGCAGATACGCAGTATTTT	CASSRASGGAADTQYF
TRBV18	TRBJ1-3	NA	NA	TGTGCCAGCTCACCACCGAACCTACCTGGAAACACCATATATTTT	CASSPPNLPGNTIYF
TRBV19	TRBJ1-6	TRBD1	NA	TGTGCCAGTAACCCGGGACAGAAAAATTCACCCCTCCACTTT	CASNPGQKNSPLHF
TRBV18	TRBJ1-5	TRBD1	NA	TGTGCCAGCTCTCCCAACAGGGGAAGCAATCAGCCCCAGCATTTT	CASSPNRGSNQPQHF
TRBV24-1	TRBJ1-5	NA	NA	TGTGCCACCAGTGACTCTGGAGGTCGGGGACAGCCCCAGCATTTT	CATSDSGGRGQPQHF
TRBV27	TRBJ1-2	TRBD1	once	TGTGCCAGCGCCTTATACCGGGACAGCTATGGCTACACCTTC	CASALYRDSYGYTF
TRBV14	TRBJ1-2	NA	NA	TGTGCCAGCAGCCAGCAGGGTGGGTATGGCTACACCTTC	CASSQQGGYGYTF
TRBV9	TRBJ2-6	NA	NA	TGTGCCAGCAGCGTGAGTAGCAGCTCTGGGGCCAACGTCCTGACTTTC	CASSVSSSSGANVLTF
TRBV15	TRBJ1-3	NA	NA	TGTGCCACCAGCTTGGAGGGGCCGCACACCATATATTTT	CATSLEGPHTIYF
TRBV18	TRBJ1-5	TRBD1	NA	TGTGCCAGCTCACCACCTGGACAGGACAATCAGCCCCAGCATTTT	CASSPPGQDNQPQHF
TRBV7-9	TRBJ2-1	NA	once	TGTGCCAGCAGCTTACTCAATGAGCAGTTCTTC	CASSLLNEQFF
TRBV11-3	TRBJ1-3	NA	NA	TGTGCCAGCAGCCGGATTCAGGGCTCTGGAAACACCATATATTTT	CASSRIQGSGNTIYF
TRBV30	TRBJ1-1	NA	NA	TGTGCCTGGAGTGTACTCTCCAACACTGAAGCTTTCTTT	CAWSVLSNTEAFF
TRBV6-1	TRBJ1-1	NA	NA	TGTGCCAGCAGTGAACTCGGCAGGGCCGGTGGGGCTTTCTTT	CASSELGRAGGAFF
TRBV18	TRBJ1-1	NA	NA	TGTGCCAGCTCAAGGGAGCCCAGGACTGAAGCTTTCTTT	CASSREPRTEAFF
TRBV6-1	TRBJ1-1	NA	NA	TGTGCCAGCAGTGAAGCTCTACTGAACACTGAAGCTTTCTTT	CASSEALLNTEAFF
TRBV6-1	TRBJ2-3	TRBD2	NA	TGTGCCAGCAGTGAAGCGTTGGGTAGCGGGAGGACAGATACGCAGTATTTT	CASSEALGSGRTDTQYF
TRBV18	TRBJ2-7	NA	NA	TGTGCCAGCTCACCCGAGGGCTACGAGCAGTACTTC	CASSPEGYEQYF
TRBV21-1	TRBJ2-7	NA	NA	TGTGCCAGCAGCACGCCAACTACCTACGAGCAGTACTTC	CASSTPTTYEQYF
TRBV3-1/TRBV3-2	TRBJ1-1	NA	NA	TGTGCCAGCAGCCCTTGGGGCCCGGCCATGAACACTGAAGCTTTCTTT	CASSPWGPAMNTEAFF
TRBV3-1/TRBV3-2	TRBJ2-7	NA	NA	TGTGCCAGCAGCCGCGGACTCACCTACGAGCAGTACTTC	CASSRGLTYEQYF